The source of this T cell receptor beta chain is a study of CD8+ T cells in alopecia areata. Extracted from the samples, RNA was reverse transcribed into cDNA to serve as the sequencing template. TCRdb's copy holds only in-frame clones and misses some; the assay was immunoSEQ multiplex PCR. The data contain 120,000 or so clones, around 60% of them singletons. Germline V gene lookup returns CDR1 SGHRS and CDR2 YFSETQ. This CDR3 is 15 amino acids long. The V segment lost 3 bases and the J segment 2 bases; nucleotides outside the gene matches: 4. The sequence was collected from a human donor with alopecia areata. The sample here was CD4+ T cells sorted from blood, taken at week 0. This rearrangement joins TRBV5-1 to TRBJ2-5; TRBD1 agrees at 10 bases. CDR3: CASSSGQGRQETQYF. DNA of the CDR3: TGCGCCAGCAGCTCGGGACAGGGGCGACAAGAGACCCAGTACTTC.